The clone carrying this T cell receptor beta chain was seen a few times. Its antigen is not identified. The sample originates from a study of T cells in Graves' hyperthyroidism and ophthalmopathy. Study-wide results and limits: Within blood appeared most thyroid clonotypes that had expanded above 0.001.

TCR beta CDR3 regions were amplified from RNA transcripts. The primer set for the first-round RT-PCR of the TCR CDR3 was HTBI. Via MiXCR, TCRdb re-called the multiplex PCR reads, giving one row per CDR3 protein. This table has about 710,000 distinct CDR3 sequences, about 16% appearing once. CDR3 size: 14 residues. After removal of 4 bases from V and 5 bases from J, the junction contained 4 bases not matched to a gene. Germline V CDR1 and CDR2: LNHDA, SQIVND (reference sequence). Stable Graves' hyperthyroidism denoted no ophthalmopathy progression over 18 months. This sequence originates from a young man with Graves' hyperthyroidism. The chain has TRBV19 and TRBJ2-1, with TRBD2 identical over 8 bases. Sequenced material: blood. The CDR3 nucleotides read TGTGCCAGTAGTAAGCGGGAGACGAACAATGAGCAGTTCTTC. This encodes CASSKRETNNEQFF.